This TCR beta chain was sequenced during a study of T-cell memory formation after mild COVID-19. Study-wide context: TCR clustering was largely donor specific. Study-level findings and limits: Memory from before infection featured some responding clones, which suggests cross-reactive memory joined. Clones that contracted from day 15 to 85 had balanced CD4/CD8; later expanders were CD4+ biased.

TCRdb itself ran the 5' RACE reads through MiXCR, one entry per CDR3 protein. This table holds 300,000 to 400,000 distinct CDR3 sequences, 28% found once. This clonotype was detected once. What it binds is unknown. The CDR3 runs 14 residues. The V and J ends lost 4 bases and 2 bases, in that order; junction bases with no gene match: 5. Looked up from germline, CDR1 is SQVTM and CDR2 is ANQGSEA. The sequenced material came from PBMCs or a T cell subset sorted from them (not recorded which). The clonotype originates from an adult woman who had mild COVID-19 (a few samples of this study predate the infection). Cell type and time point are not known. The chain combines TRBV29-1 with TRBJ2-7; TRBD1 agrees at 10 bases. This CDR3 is CSVGWGTGAYEQYF. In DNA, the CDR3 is TGCAGCGTTGGATGGGGGACAGGGGCCTACGAGCAGTACTTC.